Shown below are 6 T cell receptor beta chains from a single sample sequenced in a study of blood T cell repertoires in COVID-19. The method was immunoSEQ multiplex PCR; TCRdb's version includes in-frame clones alone and lacks a portion of them. Here the sample spans more than 250,000 clones, about four fifths being singletons. The sequencing sample was made of peripheral blood. The receptors shown here come from a woman aged 50 to 60 with acute or convalescent COVID-19.

The chain employs TRBV7-2 and TRBJ1-5; 7 nucleotides agree with TRBD1. CDR1 is SGHTA, CDR2 FQGNSA, per germline. Germline trimming cut 3 bases from V and 7 bases from J; bases unmatched to any gene: 6. This CDR3 is built from 14 residues. CDR3 loop: CASSLLQGDQPQHF. CDR3 sequence (DNA): TGTGCCAGCAGCTTGCTCCAGGGGGACCAGCCCCAGCATTTT.

This chain links TRBV5-1 with TRBJ2-1; D remains ambiguous. V was trimmed by 4 bases and J by 0 bases, leaving 11 bases between them. Germline lookup yields CDR1 SGHRS and CDR2 YFSETQ. This CDR3 is 15 amino acids long. This CDR3 reads CASSPSWSSYNEQFF. As DNA, the CDR3 is TGCGCCAGCAGCCCCTCTTGGAGCTCCTACAATGAGCAGTTCTTC.

CDR3 nucleotide sequence: TGTGCCAGCAGCTTGGTAGTAAACCAAGAGACCCAGTACTTC. Protein product: CASSLVVNQETQYF. The chain uses TRBV5-6 and TRBJ2-5; D unresolved. CDR1 and CDR2 (germline): SGHDT, YYEEEE. This CDR3 has 14 amino acids. Trimming shortened V by 0 bases and J by 0 bases, and 6 bases separated the two germline ends.

This chain joins TRBV7-2 and TRBJ1-1; a weak D match, TRBD1 (5 bases). The CDR3 is made up of 14 amino acids. In germline, CDR1 is SGHTA, CDR2 FQGNSA. V lost 5 bases and J lost 7, with 17 bases in between. CDR3: CASSLDRAHNEAFF. CDR3 DNA sequence: TGTGCCAGCAGCCTCGACAGAGCCCACAATGAAGCTTTCTTT.

This chain connects TRBV28 to TRBJ1-3; 7 nucleotides align to TRBD1. This CDR3 region has 14 residues. The V gene's germline CDR1 is MDHEN and CDR2 SYDVKM. V was pared by 4 bases and J by 7 bases, with 7 bases of the junction left unmatched. The CDR3 DNA follows: TGTGCCAGCAGTTCGACAGGGCCTCGGAACACCATATATTTT. Translation gives CASSSTGPRNTIYF.

The rearrangement joins TRBV12-3 or TRBV12-4 to TRBJ1-4; D uncertain. CDR3 length equals 12 residues. Trimming pared 6 bases from V and 8 bases from J, leaving 10 bases between. CDR3 bases: TGTGCCAGCAGGGGGAGTATCGAAAAACTGTTTTTT. The encoded protein is CASRGSIEKLFF.